This passage covers 13 T cell receptor beta chains from one sample sequenced in a study of T cell changes during pregnancy in multiple sclerosis. TCRdb's copy holds only in-frame clones and misses some; the assay was immunoSEQ multiplex PCR. The sample yields roughly 64,000 clones, roughly 92% seen once. The source material was peripheral blood, sampled in the second trimester of pregnancy. The receptor set was obtained from a female donor with multiple sclerosis, enrolled in a pregnancy study.

The gene calls are TRBV30 and TRBJ2-5, with 7 nucleotides matching TRBD2. The germline CDR1 and CDR2 sequences are GTSNPN and SVGIG (reference sequence). The J segment lost 5 bases and the V segment lost 3 bases, leaving 3 bases of the junction unmatched. The CDR3 totals 12 residues. CDR3 loop: CAWRGRAETQYF. The CDR3, as DNA: TGTGCCTGGAGGGGGAGGGCCGAGACCCAGTACTTC. The variable domain in full, completed from reference TRBV30 and TRBJ2-5, reads SQTIHQWPATLVQPVGSPLSLECTVEGTSNPNLYWYRQAAGRGLQLLFYSVGIGQISSEVPQNLSASRPQDRQFILSSKKLLLSDSGFYLCAWRGRAETQYFGPGTRLLVL.

This clone appeared a single time. The genes are TRBV20-1 and TRBJ2-7, with D perhaps matching TRBD2 (5 bases). The CDR3 contains 11 residues. Trimming pared 0 bases from V and 11 bases from J, leaving 11 bases between. CDR1 is DFQATT and CDR2 is SNEGSKA in the germline V gene (reference sequence). CDR3 in DNA: TGCAGTGCTAGAGATACCCAGAGGGAGTACTTC. Translation gives CSARDTQREYF.

J is TRBJ2-7 and V is TRBV19; TRBD2 matches at 11 bases. J lost 2 bases, V lost 5 bases, and 2 bases had no gene match. Germline assignment: CDR1 LNHDA and CDR2 SQIVND (reference sequence). The CDR3 spans 14 residues. As DNA, the CDR3 is TGTGCCAGTAGTTTGACTAGCGGGACCTACGAGCAGTACTTC. It translates to CASSLTSGTYEQYF.

The chain has TRBV7-8 and TRBJ1-1; the match to TRBD1 covers 12 bases. The trim removed 4 bases at V and 8 bases at J, leaving 8 bases unmatched. CDR1 SGHVS and CDR2 FQNEAQ come from the germline V gene. This CDR3 has 15 residues. CDR3 sequence: CASSYTAGTGGEAFF. The CDR3 nucleotides read TGTGCCAGCAGCTACACAGCCGGGACAGGGGGCGAAGCTTTCTTT.

V usage is TRBV28 and J usage is TRBJ1-2, with 8 positions matching TRBD1. This CDR3 region has 12 residues. V lost 9 bases to trimming and J lost 4 bases; unmatched junction nucleotides: 4. Germline V gene data show CDR1 as MDHEN and CDR2 as SYDVKM. The DNA for the CDR3 is TGTGCCAGTCGGACAGGGAGCTATGGCTACACCTTC. Translation gives CASRTGSYGYTF.

The CDR3 sequence: CASSPQGRTGELFF. In DNA form, the CDR3 reads TGTGCCAGCAGTCCCCAGGGGAGAACCGGGGAGCTGTTTTTT. J is TRBJ2-2 and V is TRBV6-5; a weak D match, TRBD1 (6 bases). V was clipped by 5 bases and J by 5 bases, with 12 bases between them. The CDR3 totals 14 residues. The V gene's germline CDR1 is MNHEY and CDR2 SVGAGI.

This chain uses TRBV5-4 with TRBJ2-4, with D possibly matching TRBD2 (6 bases). V lost 4 bases to trimming and J lost 7 bases, with 9 bases between them. The CDR3 has 12 amino acids. Germline CDR1 SGHNT, CDR2 YYREEE (reference sequence). CDR3 loop: CASSETSNIQYF. The CDR3 nucleotides are TGTGCCAGCAGCGAGACTAGTAACATTCAGTACTTC.

This chain joins TRBV10-3 and TRBJ1-2; D possibly corresponds to TRBD1 (5 bases). The CDR3 sequence is 11 residues long. From germline, CDR1 is ENHRY and CDR2 SYGVKD. V dropped 7 bases and J dropped 7 bases, with 10 bases sitting between them. The DNA for the CDR3 is TGTGCCATCACGGGGGTTCTTGGCTACACCTTC. Residues: CAITGVLGYTF.

The chain has TRBV9 and TRBJ2-1; D is perhaps TRBD2 (6 bases). Germline-derived CDR1 and CDR2 are SGDLS and YYNGEE. The CDR3 is made up of 15 amino acids. Deletions cut 0 bases from V and 5 bases from J, with 12 bases between. Here the CDR3 reads CASSVAGLANNEQFF. DNA for the CDR3: TGTGCCAGCAGCGTAGCGGGGCTAGCGAACAATGAGCAGTTCTTC.

The chain employs TRBV2 and TRBJ1-5, with 10 nucleotides matching TRBD1. Unmatched junction bases numbered 9, after V lost 0 bases and J lost 4 bases. This CDR3 comprises 18 residues. Germline assignment: CDR1 SNHLY and CDR2 FYNNEI. CDR3 nucleotide sequence: TGTGCCAGCAGTGAAGCGCTTGGACAGGGGGGTGTGAATCAGCCCCAGCATTTT. It translates to CASSEALGQGGVNQPQHF.

The V and J genes are TRBV6-1 and TRBJ1-1; 7 bases fit TRBD1. Trimming at V came to 5 bases and at J to 6 bases, leaving 6 bases not matched to a gene. The CDR3 runs 13 residues. Per the germline V gene, CDR1 is MNHNS and CDR2 is SASEGT. As DNA, the CDR3 is TGTGCCAGCAGTCCACAGGGGTACGCTGAAGCTTTCTTT. The encoded protein is CASSPQGYAEAFF.

The chain joins TRBV30 to TRBJ1-2; no clear D. The V gene's germline CDR1 is GTSNPN and CDR2 SVGIG (reference sequence). This CDR3 spans 13 amino acids. V was pared by 0 bases and J by 2 bases, with 7 bases between. Written as DNA, the CDR3 is TGTGCCTGGAGTGTTAGGGAGAACTATGGCTACACCTTC. Amino acids: CAWSVRENYGYTF.

This clone has a single count. V gene TRBV11-2 combines with J gene TRBJ2-3; 11 positions match TRBD2. The CDR3 has 15 amino acids. Germline assignment: CDR1 SGHAT and CDR2 FQNNGV. J lost 7 bases, V lost 6 bases, and 9 bases had no gene match. The CDR3 nucleotides read TGTGCCAGCAGGCGGCTAGCGGGAGGAGTCAATACGCAGTATTTT. Its translation: CASRRLAGGVNTQYF.